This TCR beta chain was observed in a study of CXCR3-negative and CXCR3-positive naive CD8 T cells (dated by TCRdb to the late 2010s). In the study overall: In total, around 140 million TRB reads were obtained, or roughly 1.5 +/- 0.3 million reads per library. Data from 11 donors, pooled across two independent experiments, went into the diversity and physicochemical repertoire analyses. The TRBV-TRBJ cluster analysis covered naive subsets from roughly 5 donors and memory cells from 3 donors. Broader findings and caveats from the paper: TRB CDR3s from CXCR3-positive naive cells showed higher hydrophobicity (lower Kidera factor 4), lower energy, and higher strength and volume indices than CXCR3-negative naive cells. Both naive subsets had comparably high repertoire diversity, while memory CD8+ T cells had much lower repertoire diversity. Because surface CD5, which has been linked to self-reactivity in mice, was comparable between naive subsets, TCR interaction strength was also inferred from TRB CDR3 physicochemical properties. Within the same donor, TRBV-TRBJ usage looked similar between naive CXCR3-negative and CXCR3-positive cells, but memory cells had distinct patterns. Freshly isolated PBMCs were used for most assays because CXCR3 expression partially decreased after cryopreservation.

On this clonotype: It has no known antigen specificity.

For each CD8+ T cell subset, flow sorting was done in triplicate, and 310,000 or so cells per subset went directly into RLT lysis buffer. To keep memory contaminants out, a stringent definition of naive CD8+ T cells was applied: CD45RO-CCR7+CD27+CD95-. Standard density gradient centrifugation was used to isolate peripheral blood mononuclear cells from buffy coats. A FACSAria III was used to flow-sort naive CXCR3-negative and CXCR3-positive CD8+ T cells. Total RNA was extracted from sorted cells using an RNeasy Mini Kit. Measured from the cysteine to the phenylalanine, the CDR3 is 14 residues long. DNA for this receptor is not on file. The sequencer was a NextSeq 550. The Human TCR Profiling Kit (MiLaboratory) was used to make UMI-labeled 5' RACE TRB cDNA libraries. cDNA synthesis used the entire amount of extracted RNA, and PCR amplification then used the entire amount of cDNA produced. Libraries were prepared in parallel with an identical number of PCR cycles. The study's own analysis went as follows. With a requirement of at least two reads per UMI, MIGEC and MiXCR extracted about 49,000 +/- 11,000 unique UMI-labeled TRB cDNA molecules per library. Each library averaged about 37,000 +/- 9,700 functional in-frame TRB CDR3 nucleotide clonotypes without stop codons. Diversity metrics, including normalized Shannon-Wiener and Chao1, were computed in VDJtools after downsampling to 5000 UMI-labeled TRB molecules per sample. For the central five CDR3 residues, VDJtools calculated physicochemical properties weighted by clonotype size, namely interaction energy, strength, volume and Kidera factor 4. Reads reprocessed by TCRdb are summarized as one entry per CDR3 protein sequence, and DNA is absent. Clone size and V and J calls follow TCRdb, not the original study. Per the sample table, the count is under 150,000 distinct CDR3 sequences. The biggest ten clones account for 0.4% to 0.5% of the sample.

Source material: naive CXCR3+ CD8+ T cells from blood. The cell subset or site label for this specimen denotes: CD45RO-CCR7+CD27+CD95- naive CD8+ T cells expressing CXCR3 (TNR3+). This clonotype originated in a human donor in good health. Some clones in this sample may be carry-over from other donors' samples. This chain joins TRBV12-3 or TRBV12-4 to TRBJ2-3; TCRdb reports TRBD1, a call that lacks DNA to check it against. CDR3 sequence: CASSQGTFTDTQYF.